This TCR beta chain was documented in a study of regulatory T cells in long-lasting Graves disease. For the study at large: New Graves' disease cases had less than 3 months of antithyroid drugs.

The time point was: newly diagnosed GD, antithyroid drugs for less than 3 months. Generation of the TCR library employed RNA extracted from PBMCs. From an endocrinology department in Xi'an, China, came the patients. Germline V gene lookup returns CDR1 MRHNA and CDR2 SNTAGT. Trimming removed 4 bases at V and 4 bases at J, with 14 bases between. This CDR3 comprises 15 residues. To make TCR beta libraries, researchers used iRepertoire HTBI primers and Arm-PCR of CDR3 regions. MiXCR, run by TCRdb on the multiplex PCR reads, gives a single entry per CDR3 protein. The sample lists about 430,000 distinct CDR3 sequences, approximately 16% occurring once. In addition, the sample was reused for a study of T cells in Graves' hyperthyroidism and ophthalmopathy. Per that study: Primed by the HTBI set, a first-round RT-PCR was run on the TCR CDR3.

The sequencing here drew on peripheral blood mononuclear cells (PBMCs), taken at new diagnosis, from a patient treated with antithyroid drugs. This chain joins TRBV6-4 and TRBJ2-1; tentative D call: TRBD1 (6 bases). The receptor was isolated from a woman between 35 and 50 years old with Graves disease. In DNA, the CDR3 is TGTGCCAGCAGTGCAGGGGAGTTCGGGTACAATGAGCAGTTCTTC. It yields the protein CASSAGEFGYNEQFF.